This T cell receptor (beta chain) was recovered during a study of T cells in Graves' hyperthyroidism and ophthalmopathy. A lack of ophthalmopathy progression within 18 months defined stable Graves' hyperthyroidism. Hyperthyroidism had been newly diagnosed in patients aged 18 to 65, and its duration was under 2 months. The CDR3 is 10 residues long. The germline gives CDR1 ENHRY, CDR2 SYGVKD. V gave up 11 bases and J gave up 2 bases, with 6 bases separating them. This clonotype is labeled as medium-sized. Amplified TCR beta CDR3 regions came from RNA transcripts. With the HTBI primer set, the TCR CDR3 went through a first round of RT-PCR. TCRdb analysed the multiplex PCR reads with MiXCR anew, one entry per CDR3 protein. The table includes a few hundred thousand distinct CDR3 sequences, around 42% detected once.

The sequence was obtained from a woman aged 18-29 years with Graves' hyperthyroidism. The J gene is TRBJ1-1, the V gene TRBV10-3, with D hard to call. The sequenced sample consisted of peripheral blood or thyroid tissue (not recorded which). The CDR3: CAPINTEAFF. As DNA, the CDR3 is TGTGCCCCTATAAACACTGAAGCTTTCTTT.